One and the same sample provided the 24 T cell receptor beta chains below, sequenced in a study of blood T cell repertoires in COVID-19. Using immunoSEQ multiplex PCR, the repertoire was profiled, and TCRdb retains in-frame clones only, with some absent. This table has 350,000 or so clones, 92% appearing once. The sequenced sample was PBMCs or T cells enriched from blood (not recorded which). All receptors come from a woman in her 30s who had recovered from COVID-19.

This rearrangement joins TRBV28 to TRBJ2-7, with 14 positions matching TRBD2. The V gene end was trimmed by 5 bases and the J gene end by 2 bases; junction bases not matched to a gene: 2. The CDR3 contains 15 residues. Germline CDR1 and CDR2: MDHEN and SYDVKM. This CDR3 reads CASSLGLAGAYEQYF. CDR3 DNA: TGTGCCAGCAGTCTGGGACTAGCGGGAGCCTACGAGCAGTACTTC. Based on the CDR3 plus reference TRBV28 and TRBJ2-7, the full variable domain is DVKVTQSSRYLVKRTGEKVFLECVQDMDHENMFWYRQDPGLGLRLIYFSYDVKMKEKGDIPEGYSVSREKKERFSLILESASTNQTSMYLCASSLGLAGAYEQYFGPGTRLTVT.

With respect to this clone: The conserved phenylalanine or tryptophan is not found at the CDR3 terminus, so this likely reflects a read error. No DNA is shown, since the ends of the CDR3 on it are uncertain; the CDR3 is the one TCRdb lists. This chain links TRBV5-1 with TRBJ1-2. The germline CDR1 and CDR2 sequences are SGHRS and YFSETQ. A total of 9 residues make up the CDR3, ends included. This chain's CDR3 is CASSLAASG.

This sequence joins TRBV28 and TRBJ1-6; D might be TRBD1 (6 bases). Germline V gives CDR1 MDHEN, CDR2 SYDVKM. The CDR3 sequence is 14 residues long. Deletions cut 3 bases from V and 6 bases from J, with 9 bases between. DNA of the CDR3: TGTGCCAGCAGTTTCGGGGGGCTTAATTCACCCCTCCACTTT. This translates into CASSFGGLNSPLHF.

This clone was seen a single time. The rearrangement uses TRBV9 and TRBJ1-2; TRBD1 agrees at 8 bases. Germline V gene data show CDR1 as SGDLS and CDR2 as YYNGEE. Trimming took 3 bases from V and 7 from J; bases not matched to a gene: 5. This CDR3 spans 13 amino acids. CDR3 DNA sequence: TGTGCCAGCAGCGCGACAGGGGACGTTGGCTACACCTTC. It encodes CASSATGDVGYTF. Combining the CDR3 with reference TRBV9 and TRBJ1-2 gives the whole variable domain DSGVTQTPKHLITATGQRVTLRCSPRSGDLSVYWYQQSLDQGLQFLIQYYNGEERAKGNILERFSAQQFPDLHSELNLSSLELGDSALYFCASSATGDVGYTFGSGTRLTVV.

The chain couples TRBV27 to TRBJ1-5, with D tentatively TRBD1 (6 bases). Germline loops: CDR1 MNHEY, CDR2 SMNVEV (reference sequence). The CDR3 runs 16 residues. Trimming took 0 bases from V and 0 from J, leaving 9 bases between them. CDR3 region: CASSLSAGVSNQPQHF. The CDR3 DNA reads TGTGCCAGCAGTTTATCAGCAGGGGTTAGCAATCAGCCCCAGCATTTT.

The J gene is TRBJ2-2, the V gene TRBV7-3; a possible D gene is TRBD1 (7 bases). The CDR3 runs 16 residues. Between the trimmed V and J ends, which lost 1 base and 5 bases, there was a span of 14 bases. CDR1 and CDR2 from the germline V gene are SGHTA and FQGTGA. CDR3 in DNA: TGTGCCAGCAGCTTAAGAAGGGCAGGGGGGACCGGGGAGCTGTTTTTT. This encodes CASSLRRAGGTGELFF. The variable domain in full, completed from reference TRBV7-3 and TRBJ2-2, reads GAGVSQTPSNKVTEKGKYVELRCDPISGHTALYWYRQSLGQGPEFLIYFQGTGAADDSGLPNDRFFAVRPEGSVSTLKIQRTERGDSAVYLCASSLRRAGGTGELFFGEGSRLTVL.

The chain joins TRBV19 to TRBJ2-3, with 12 bases aligning to TRBD2. V shed 6 bases, J shed 6 bases, and the junction held 10 bases outside the gene matches. The V gene's germline CDR1 is LNHDA and CDR2 SQIVND (reference sequence). The CDR3 sequence is 16 residues long. In nucleotides, the CDR3 is TGTGCCAGTAGCCAAGGACTAGCGGGATTTGGGGATACGCAGTATTTT. Translation: CASSQGLAGFGDTQYF.

The genes are TRBV19 and TRBJ2-7, with TRBD2 as a possible D gene (6 bases). This CDR3 is 14 amino acids long. V was cut by 3 bases and J by 2 bases, with 11 bases left in between. Germline V gene sequence: CDR1 LNHDA, CDR2 SQIVND (reference sequence). The CDR3 DNA reads as TGTGCCAGTAGTATCGGGGCGGGGACCTACGAGCAGTACTTC. Translated, it gives CASSIGAGTYEQYF.

In this sample, this clone turned up once. The J gene is TRBJ1-2, the V gene TRBV3-1 (or the pseudogene TRBV3-2), with unresolved D. From germline, CDR1 is LGHDT and CDR2 YNNKEL (reference sequence). V dropped 1 base and J dropped 4 bases, with 16 bases sitting between them. This CDR3 is built from 16 residues. CDR3 loop: CASSQGAGLTIYGYTF. Written as DNA, the CDR3 is TGTGCCAGCAGCCAAGGGGCGGGCCTTACCATCTATGGCTACACCTTC.

The J gene is TRBJ2-5, the V gene TRBV5-1, with D perhaps matching TRBD2 (5 bases). V was cut by 5 bases and J by 3 bases, with 14 bases left in between. Germline loops: CDR1 SGHRS, CDR2 YFSETQ. The CDR3 has 14 residues. CDR3 loop: CASRAVPTKETQYF. Here the CDR3 DNA reads TGCGCCAGCAGAGCGGTCCCTACTAAAGAGACCCAGTACTTC.

The chain employs TRBV4-1 and TRBJ2-7; D is perhaps TRBD1 (6 bases). The V gene's germline CDR1 is MGHRA and CDR2 YSYEKL. With 0 bases removed from V and 5 bases from J, the gap between germline ends came to 14 bases. CDR3 length: 15 amino acids. In DNA form, the CDR3 reads TGCGCCAGCAGCCAAGAAAAAGGGGGAGAGAACGAGCAGTACTTC. Its protein product is CASSQEKGGENEQYF.

The chain recombines TRBV28 with TRBJ1-5; D is unresolved. The CDR3 is 13 amino acids. Germline-derived CDR1 and CDR2 are MDHEN and SYDVKM. Trimming shortened V by 5 bases and J by 7 bases, and 12 bases separated the two germline ends. DNA for the CDR3: TGTGCCAGCAGTCGTACTAGGTCCCAGCCCCAGCATTTT. This translates into CASSRTRSQPQHF.

This chain joins TRBV5-1 and TRBJ2-4; TRBD1 agrees at 8 bases. J was trimmed by 6 bases and V by 5 bases; bases with no gene match: 7. The CDR3 is 14 residues long. Germline assignment: CDR1 SGHRS and CDR2 YFSETQ. The CDR3 region is CASRDTGQVNIQYF. Written as DNA, the CDR3 is TGCGCCAGCAGGGATACGGGACAGGTAAACATTCAGTACTTC. The full variable domain, completed using reference TRBV5-1 and TRBJ2-4, is KAGVTQTPRYLIKTRGQQVTLSCSPISGHRSVSWYQQTPGQGLQFLFEYFSETQRNKGNFPGRFSGRQFSNSRSEMNVSTLELGDSALYLCASRDTGQVNIQYFGAGTRLSVL.

This chain uses TRBV27 with TRBJ2-7, with 8 positions matching TRBD1. Germline CDR1 and CDR2: MNHEY and SMNVEV (reference sequence). The CDR3 has 16 residues. J was trimmed by 5 bases and V by 5 bases; bases with no gene match: 14. CDR3 in DNA: TGTGCCAGCAGTCGTATCACAGGGGGATTGGGGAACGAGCAGTACTTC. It codes for CASSRITGGLGNEQYF.

The chain combines TRBV5-5 with TRBJ2-7, with a tentative D call TRBD2 (5 bases). The V and J ends lost 0 bases and 5 bases respectively, with 15 bases between them. Germline-derived CDR1 and CDR2 are SGHKS and YYEKEE (reference sequence). The CDR3 contains 15 residues. The CDR3 here is CASSLEVEGWDEQYF. The CDR3 coding sequence is TGTGCCAGCAGCTTGGAAGTTGAGGGCTGGGACGAGCAGTACTTC.

The V and J genes are TRBV5-4 and TRBJ2-2; 8 nucleotides line up with TRBD2. The CDR3 totals 15 residues. Germline V gene lookup returns CDR1 SGHNT and CDR2 YYREEE (reference sequence). V lost 2 bases, J lost 5 bases, and 5 bases stayed unmatched. The CDR3 DNA is TGTGCCAGCAGCTTTACTAGCGGAGGGACCGGGGAGCTGTTTTTT. Translated: CASSFTSGGTGELFF.

The J gene is TRBJ1-5, the V gene TRBV5-1; D not resolved. Trimming cost V 4 bases and J 0 bases, with 11 bases left between them. This CDR3 is 15 amino acids long. CDR1 and CDR2 from the germline V gene are SGHRS and YFSETQ. CDR3 in amino acids: CASSPSGGSNQPQHF. In nucleotides, the CDR3 is TGCGCCAGCAGCCCGAGCGGTGGTAGCAATCAGCCCCAGCATTTT.

The chain combines TRBV6-2 or TRBV6-3 with TRBJ2-5; a weak D match, TRBD1 (5 bases). The CDR3 length is 14 residues. V lost 6 bases and J 0 bases, leaving 11 bases between the germline ends. From germline, CDR1 is MNHEY and CDR2 SVGEGT. This CDR3 reads CASSPTGNQETQYF. The CDR3 nucleotides read TGTGCCAGCAGCCCAACAGGAAACCAAGAGACCCAGTACTTC.

J is TRBJ1-1 and V is TRBV6-4; 10 nucleotides align to TRBD1. Germline V gene sequence: CDR1 MRHNA, CDR2 SNTAGT. The CDR3 length is 15 residues. V lost 2 bases, J lost 6 bases, and 6 bases stayed unmatched. DNA for the CDR3: TGTGCCAGCAGTGACGCGGACAGGGGGGCCGCTGAAGCTTTCTTT. The encoded protein is CASSDADRGAAEAFF.

The rearrangement links TRBV15 to TRBJ2-2; D possibly corresponds to TRBD2 (6 bases). The V and J ends lost 1 base and 0 bases respectively, with 12 bases between them. Looked up from germline, CDR1 is LNHNV and CDR2 is YYDKDF (reference sequence). This CDR3 is 17 amino acids long. The CDR3 region has the DNA TGTGCCACCAGCAGAGGATCTAGCGCCGCGAACACCGGGGAGCTGTTTTTT. Its protein is CATSRGSSAANTGELFF.

This clone was seen a single time. The gene calls are TRBV10-2 and TRBJ1-5; D gene unclear. CDR3 size: 15 residues. Germline V gives CDR1 WSHSY, CDR2 SAAADI. The V end lost 4 bases, the J end lost 3 bases, and 13 bases lay between the germline ends. CDR3 sequence (DNA): TGCGCCAGCAGTGCCCGCCCCGGGAACAATCAGCCCCAGCATTTT. Amino acid sequence: CASSARPGNNQPQHF.

V is TRBV7-9 and J is TRBJ2-1; D unresolved. The CDR3 length is 12 residues. Germline values: CDR1 SEHNR, CDR2 FQNEAQ (reference sequence). Trimming removed 1 base from V and 7 bases from J, with 5 bases in between. The CDR3 DNA reads TGTGCCAGCAGCTTAGGCCAGAATGAGCAGTTCTTC. This codes for CASSLGQNEQFF. Combining the CDR3 with reference TRBV7-9 and TRBJ2-1 gives the whole variable domain DTGVSQNPRHKITKRGQNVTFRCDPISEHNRLYWYRQTLGQGPEFLTYFQNEAQLEKSRLLSDRFSAERPKGSFSTLEIQRTEQGDSAMYLCASSLGQNEQFFGPGTRLTVL.

This clone was picked up one time. This chain joins TRBV5-1 and TRBJ1-3; a weak D match, TRBD1 (5 bases). The length of the CDR3 is 15 residues. Germline CDR1 SGHRS, CDR2 YFSETQ. V was pared by 3 bases and J by 9 bases, with 19 bases between. CDR3 in amino acids: CASSSETDWRGTIYF. CDR3 coding DNA: TGCGCCAGCAGCTCGGAAACAGATTGGAGGGGCACCATATATTTT.

The rearrangement uses TRBV28 and TRBJ2-1; a possible D gene is TRBD1 (5 bases). The CDR3 consists of 12 residues. The V gene lost 1 base and the J gene lost 8 bases, with 6 bases spanning the gap. CDR1 and CDR2 from the germline V gene are MDHEN and SYDVKM. CDR3 in amino acids: CASSLSGYEQFF. Written as DNA, the CDR3 is TGTGCCAGCAGTTTATCAGGGTATGAGCAGTTCTTC.